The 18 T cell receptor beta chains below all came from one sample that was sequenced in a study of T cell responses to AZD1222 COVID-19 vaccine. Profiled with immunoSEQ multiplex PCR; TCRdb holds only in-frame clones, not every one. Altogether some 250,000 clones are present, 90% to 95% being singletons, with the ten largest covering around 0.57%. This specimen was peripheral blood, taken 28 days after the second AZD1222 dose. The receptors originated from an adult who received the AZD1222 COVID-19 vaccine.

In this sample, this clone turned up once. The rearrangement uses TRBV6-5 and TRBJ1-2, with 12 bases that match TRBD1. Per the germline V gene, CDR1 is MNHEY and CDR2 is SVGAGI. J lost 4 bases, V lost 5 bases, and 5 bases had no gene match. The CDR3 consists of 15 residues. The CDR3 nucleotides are TGTGCCAGCAGTACCGGGACAGGGGGCTTCTATGGCTACACCTTC. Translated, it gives CASSTGTGGFYGYTF.

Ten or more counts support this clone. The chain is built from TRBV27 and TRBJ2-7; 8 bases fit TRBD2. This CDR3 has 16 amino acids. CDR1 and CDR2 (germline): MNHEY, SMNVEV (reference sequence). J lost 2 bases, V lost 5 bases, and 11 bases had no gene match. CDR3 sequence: CASSPEASGSTYEQYF. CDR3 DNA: TGTGCCAGCAGTCCCGAGGCGAGCGGGAGTACCTACGAGCAGTACTTC.

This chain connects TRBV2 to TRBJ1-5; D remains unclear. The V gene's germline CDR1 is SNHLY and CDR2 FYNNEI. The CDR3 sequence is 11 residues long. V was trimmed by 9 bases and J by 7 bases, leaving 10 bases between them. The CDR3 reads CASSPGQPQHF. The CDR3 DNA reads TGTGCCAGTAGCCCAGGACAGCCCCAGCATTTT.

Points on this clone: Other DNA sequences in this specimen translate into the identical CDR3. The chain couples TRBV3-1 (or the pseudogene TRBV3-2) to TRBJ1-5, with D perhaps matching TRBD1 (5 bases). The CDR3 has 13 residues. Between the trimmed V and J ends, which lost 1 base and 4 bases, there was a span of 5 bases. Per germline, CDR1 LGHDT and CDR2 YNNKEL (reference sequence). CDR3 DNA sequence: TGTGCCAGCAGCCAAGGGGGGAATCAGCCCCAGCATTTT. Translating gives CASSQGGNQPQHF.

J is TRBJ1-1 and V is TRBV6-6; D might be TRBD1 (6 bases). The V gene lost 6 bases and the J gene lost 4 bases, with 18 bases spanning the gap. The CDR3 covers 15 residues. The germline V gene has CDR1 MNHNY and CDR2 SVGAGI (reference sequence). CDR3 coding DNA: TGTGCCAGCAGATTACTAGGGGGGGAGGGCACTGAAGCTTTCTTT. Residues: CASRLLGGEGTEAFF.

CDR3 region: CASSPGRDGYTF. The DNA for the CDR3 is TGTGCCAGCTCACCAGGTAGAGACGGCTACACCTTC. V is TRBV18 and J is TRBJ1-2; D is undetermined. Germline V gene data show CDR1 as KGHSH and CDR2 as LQKENI. Trimming left V 2 bases short and J 8 bases short, with 9 bases between. The CDR3 length is 12 residues.

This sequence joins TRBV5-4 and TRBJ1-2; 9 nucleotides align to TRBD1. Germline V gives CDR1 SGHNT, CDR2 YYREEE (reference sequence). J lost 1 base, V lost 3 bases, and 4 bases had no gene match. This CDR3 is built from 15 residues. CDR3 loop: CASSSLGQGNYGYTF. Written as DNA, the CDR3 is TGTGCCAGCAGCTCGCTGGGACAGGGTAACTATGGCTACACCTTC. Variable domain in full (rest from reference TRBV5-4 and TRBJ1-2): ETGVTQSPTHLIKTRGQQVTLRCSSQSGHNTVSWYQQALGQGPQFIFQYYREEENGRGNFPPRFSGLQFPNYSSELNVNALELDDSALYLCASSSLGQGNYGYTFGSGTRLTVV.

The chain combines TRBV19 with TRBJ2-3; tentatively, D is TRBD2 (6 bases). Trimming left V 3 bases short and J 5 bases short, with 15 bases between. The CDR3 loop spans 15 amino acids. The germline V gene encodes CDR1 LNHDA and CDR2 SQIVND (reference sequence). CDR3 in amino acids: CASSIMKGGGDTQYF. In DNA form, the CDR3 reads TGTGCCAGTAGTATCATGAAGGGAGGTGGAGATACGCAGTATTTT.

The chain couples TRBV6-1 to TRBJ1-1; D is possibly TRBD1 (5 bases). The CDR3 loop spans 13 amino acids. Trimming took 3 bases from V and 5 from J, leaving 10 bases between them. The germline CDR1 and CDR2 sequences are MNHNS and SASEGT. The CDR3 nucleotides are TGTGCCAGCAGTGATCTGGGGCATACTGAAGCTTTCTTT. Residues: CASSDLGHTEAFF.

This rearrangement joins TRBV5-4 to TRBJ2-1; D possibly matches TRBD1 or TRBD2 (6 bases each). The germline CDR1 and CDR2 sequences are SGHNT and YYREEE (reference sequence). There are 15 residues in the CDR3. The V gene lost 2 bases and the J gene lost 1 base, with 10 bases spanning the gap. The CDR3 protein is CASSLGGLSYNEQFF. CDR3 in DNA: TGTGCCAGCAGCTTAGGGGGGCTTTCCTACAATGAGCAGTTCTTC.

CDR3: CAWSVREGIQYF. CDR3 DNA: TGTGCCTGGAGTGTCCGGGAGGGAATTCAGTACTTC. V is TRBV30 and J is TRBJ2-4, with TRBD2 matching 8 bases. The CDR3 has 12 residues. Looked up from germline, CDR1 is GTSNPN and CDR2 is SVGIG (reference sequence). The V segment lost 0 bases and the J segment 10 bases; nucleotides outside the gene matches: 2. Using reference TRBV30 and TRBJ2-4 for the parts outside the CDR3, the full variable domain is SQTIHQWPATLVQPVGSPLSLECTVEGTSNPNLYWYRQAAGRGLQLLFYSVGIGQISSEVPQNLSASRPQDRQFILSSKKLLLSDSGFYLCAWSVREGIQYFGAGTRLSVL.

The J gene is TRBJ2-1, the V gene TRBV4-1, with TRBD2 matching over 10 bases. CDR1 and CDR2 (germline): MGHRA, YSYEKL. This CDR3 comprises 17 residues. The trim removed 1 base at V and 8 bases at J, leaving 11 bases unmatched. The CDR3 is CASSQVGSGRAGDEQFF. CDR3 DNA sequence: TGCGCCAGCAGCCAAGTAGGGAGCGGGAGGGCCGGCGATGAGCAGTTCTTC.

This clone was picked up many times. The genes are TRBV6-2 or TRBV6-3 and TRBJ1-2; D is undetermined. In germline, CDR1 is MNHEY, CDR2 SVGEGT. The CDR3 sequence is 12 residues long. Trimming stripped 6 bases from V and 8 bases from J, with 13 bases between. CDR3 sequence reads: CASSSRTGGYTF. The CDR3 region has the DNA TGTGCCAGCAGCTCACGTACGGGAGGCTACACCTTC.

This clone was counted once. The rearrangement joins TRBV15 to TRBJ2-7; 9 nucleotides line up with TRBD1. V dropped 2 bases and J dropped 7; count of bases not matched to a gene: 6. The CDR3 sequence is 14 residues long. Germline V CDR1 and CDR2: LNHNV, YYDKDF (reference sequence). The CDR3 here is CATSRNRGLYEQYF. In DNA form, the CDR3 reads TGTGCCACCAGCAGAAACAGGGGGCTTTATGAGCAGTACTTC.

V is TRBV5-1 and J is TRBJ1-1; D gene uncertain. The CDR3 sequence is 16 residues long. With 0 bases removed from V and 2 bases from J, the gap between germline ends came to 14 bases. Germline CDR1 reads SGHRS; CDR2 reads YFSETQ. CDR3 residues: CASSLADRAGNTEAFF. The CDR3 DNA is TGCGCCAGCAGCTTGGCCGATCGGGCGGGAAACACTGAAGCTTTCTTT.

For the CDR3, the DNA is TGTGCCTGGAGTAGGCCGACTGAAGCTTTCTTT. Amino acids: CAWSRPTEAFF. The chain recombines TRBV30 with TRBJ1-1; D unclear. The CDR3 loop spans 11 amino acids. Trimming cost V 2 bases and J 5 bases, with 6 bases left between them. Germline V gene data show CDR1 as GTSNPN and CDR2 as SVGIG (reference sequence).

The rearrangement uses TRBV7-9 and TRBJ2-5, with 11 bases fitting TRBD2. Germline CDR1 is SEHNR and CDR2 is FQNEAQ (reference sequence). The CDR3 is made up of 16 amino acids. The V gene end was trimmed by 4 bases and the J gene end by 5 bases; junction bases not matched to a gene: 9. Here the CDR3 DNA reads TGTGCCAGCAGCTCTGGGACTAGCGGTGCCGGGGAGACCCAGTACTTC. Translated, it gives CASSSGTSGAGETQYF.

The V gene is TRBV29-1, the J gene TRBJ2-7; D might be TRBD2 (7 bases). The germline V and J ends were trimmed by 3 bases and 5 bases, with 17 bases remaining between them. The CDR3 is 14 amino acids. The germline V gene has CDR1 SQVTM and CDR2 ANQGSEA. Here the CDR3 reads CSVEMNSGGNEQYF. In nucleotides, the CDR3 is TGCAGCGTTGAGATGAATTCGGGGGGCAACGAGCAGTACTTC.